A single sample is the source of the 5 T cell receptor beta chains below, sequenced in a study of blood T cell repertoires in COVID-19. Sequenced by immunoSEQ multiplex PCR; TCRdb stores in-frame clones only, minus some. The data show about 140,000 clones, with 80% to 90% seen just once and more than 1.5% held by the top ten. Material: peripheral blood. The receptors stem from a woman aged 55 to 70 with acute or convalescent COVID-19.

The chain has TRBV7-2 and TRBJ2-2; 12 positions agree with TRBD2. CDR1 is SGHTA, CDR2 FQGNSA, per germline. Unmatched junction bases numbered 5, after V lost 0 bases and J lost 3 bases. The CDR3 covers 18 residues. CDR3 region: CASSLATGLAGHTGELFF. CDR3 bases: TGTGCCAGCAGCTTAGCTACAGGACTAGCGGGGCACACCGGGGAGCTGTTTTTT.

This chain joins TRBV6-5 and TRBJ1-2; weak D call: TRBD1 (5 bases). Trimming removed 6 bases from V and 8 bases from J, with 22 bases in between. The CDR3 totals 15 residues. Germline V gene sequence: CDR1 MNHEY, CDR2 SVGAGI. The CDR3 bases are TGTGCCAGCAGGGCGGGGCTCGAGGCGGCAGGCGGCTACACCTTC. Translating gives CASRAGLEAAGGYTF.

The chain recombines TRBV10-3 with TRBJ2-3; TRBD1 aligns across 9 bases. The CDR3 is made up of 15 amino acids. CDR1 ENHRY and CDR2 SYGVKD come from the germline V gene. V dropped 5 bases and J dropped 1; count of bases not matched to a gene: 4. The CDR3 here is CAISSTGGGTDTQYF. DNA for the CDR3: TGTGCCATCAGTTCTACAGGGGGCGGCACAGATACGCAGTATTTT.

The chain combines TRBV6-5 with TRBJ1-5; D not resolved. V lost 5 bases and J lost 5, with 10 bases in between. The V gene's germline CDR1 is MNHEY and CDR2 SVGAGI. This CDR3 is 13 amino acids long. The chain's CDR3 is CASSRQWDQPQHF. DNA of the CDR3: TGTGCCAGCAGTAGACAATGGGATCAGCCCCAGCATTTT.

The chain is built from TRBV2 and TRBJ1-5, with unresolved D. Trimming stripped 6 bases from V and 0 bases from J, with 12 bases between. Germline CDR1 is SNHLY and CDR2 is FYNNEI. The CDR3 sequence is 15 residues long. CDR3 nucleotide sequence: TGTGCCAGCAGCCCCCCGGGGTATAGCAATCAGCCCCAGCATTTT. Protein product: CASSPPGYSNQPQHF.